These T cell receptor beta chains were read from a single sample in a study of T cell changes during pregnancy in multiple sclerosis. Only in-frame clones appear in the TCRdb table, and some are missing; sequencing was by immunoSEQ multiplex PCR. Of around 77,000 clones listed, around 90% are singletons. The sequencing used peripheral blood, collected in the third trimester of pregnancy. These receptors came from a female donor with multiple sclerosis, enrolled in a pregnancy study. Each CDR3 is given with its conserved first and last residue. Fields, in order: D gene, V gene, clone size, J gene, CDR3 protein, CDR3 DNA. A D gene is named only where the DNA matches it firmly. The size of a clone is reported for some rows only, either as once, few or many, or as a class for expanded clones.

TRBD1	TRBV10-1	NA	TRBJ1-4	CASSDSQGPNEKLFF	TGCGCCAGCAGTGATTCACAGGGGCCTAATGAAAAACTGTTTTTT
TRBD2	TRBV28	NA	TRBJ2-7	CASSPNLAAYEQYF	TGTGCCAGCAGTCCGAATCTAGCGGCTTACGAGCAGTACTTC
TRBD1	TRBV4-1	NA	TRBJ2-7	CASSQDRPGQGYEQYF	TGCGCCAGCAGCCAAGATCGCCCGGGACAGGGTTACGAGCAGTACTTC
NA	TRBV5-4	NA	TRBJ2-1	CASNTNYNEQFF	TGTGCCAGCAACACGAACTACAATGAGCAGTTCTTC
NA	TRBV29-1	NA	TRBJ2-5	CSVEAAYMEYQETQYF	TGCAGCGTTGAAGCCGCCTACATGGAGTACCAAGAGACCCAGTACTTC
TRBD2	TRBV5-1	once	TRBJ2-5	CASSYPGLAGGLGETQYF	TGCGCCAGCAGCTATCCGGGACTAGCGGGTGGGCTGGGGGAGACCCAGTACTTC
TRBD2	TRBV27	NA	TRBJ2-1	CASSLLAGGLTEQFF	TGTGCCAGCAGTTTACTAGCGGGAGGTTTAACTGAGCAGTTCTTC
NA	TRBV7-2	NA	TRBJ2-1	CASRSFSLKGPNEQFF	TGTGCCAGCAGGTCCTTCTCGCTAAAGGGGCCCAATGAGCAGTTCTTC
TRBD2	TRBV29-1	NA	TRBJ2-7	CSVLFGGSFSYEQYF	TGCAGCGTTCTCTTTGGCGGGAGCTTCTCCTACGAGCAGTACTTC
TRBD2	TRBV28	NA	TRBJ2-3	CASSSGSLTDTQYF	TGTGCCAGCAGTAGCGGGAGTCTCACAGATACGCAGTATTTT
NA	TRBV14	NA	TRBJ2-7	CASSPSGYEQYF	TGTGCCAGCAGCCCATCGGGGTACGAGCAGTACTTC
TRBD1	TRBV11-2	NA	TRBJ1-5	CASSFTGVPRGDQPQHF	TGTGCCAGCAGCTTTACAGGGGTCCCACGTGGCGATCAGCCCCAGCATTTT
NA	TRBV6-1	NA	TRBJ1-1	CASRAMVDTEAFF	TGTGCCAGCAGAGCTATGGTCGACACTGAAGCTTTCTTT
NA	TRBV6-1	NA	TRBJ2-5	CASSEARRRGTQYF	TGTGCCAGCAGTGAAGCGCGGAGACGAGGGACCCAGTACTTC
TRBD1	TRBV7-3	NA	TRBJ1-1	CASSLSPGQAEAFF	TGTGCCAGCAGCTTATCACCGGGACAGGCTGAAGCTTTCTTT
NA	TRBV6-4	NA	TRBJ1-5	CASSSQGDQPQHF	TGTGCCAGCAGTTCACAGGGAGATCAGCCCCAGCATTTT
NA	TRBV18	NA	TRBJ1-1	CASSPAVNTEAFF	TGTGCCAGCTCACCAGCGGTGAACACTGAAGCTTTCTTT
NA	TRBV5-1	NA	TRBJ2-7	CASSLGSRTTTYEQYF	TGCGCCAGCAGCTTGGGCTCACGGACTACCACCTACGAGCAGTACTTC
TRBD1	TRBV25-1	NA	TRBJ2-7	CASRKTGGYEQYF	TGTGCCAGCAGAAAGACAGGGGGTTACGAGCAGTACTTC
TRBD1	TRBV7-9	NA	TRBJ2-1	CASSMGQGANEQFF	TGTGCCAGCAGCATGGGACAGGGGGCTAATGAGCAGTTCTTC
NA	TRBV6-6	NA	TRBJ2-1	CASRGLNNEQFF	TGTGCCAGCAGAGGACTAAACAATGAGCAGTTCTTC
TRBD2	TRBV27	NA	TRBJ2-3	CASSLIAGGGTDTQYF	TGTGCCAGCAGTTTAATAGCGGGAGGAGGTACAGATACGCAGTATTTT
NA	TRBV18	NA	TRBJ2-3	CASSPVLNTDTQYF	TGTGCCAGCTCTCCAGTTCTAAACACAGATACGCAGTATTTT
TRBD2	TRBV5-6	once	TRBJ2-2	CATGTRSGTGELFF	TGTGCCACCGGGACTAGGTCGGGCACCGGGGAGCTGTTTTTT
TRBD2	TRBV13	NA	TRBJ2-6	CASSAASGTKGSGANVLTF	TGTGCCAGCAGCGCGGCTAGCGGGACCAAGGGGTCTGGGGCCAACGTCCTGACTTTC
NA	TRBV7-9	NA	TRBJ2-2	CASRETSSGELFF	TGTGCCAGCAGGGAAACTAGCTCCGGGGAGCTGTTTTTT
TRBD1	TRBV27	NA	TRBJ2-7	CASTGTAPYEQYF	TGTGCCAGCACCGGGACAGCCCCCTACGAGCAGTACTTC
TRBD1	TRBV4-3	NA	TRBJ1-5	CASSQDDVRGQGSNQPQHF	TGCGCCAGCAGCCAAGATGATGTTCGGGGACAGGGAAGTAATCAGCCCCAGCATTTT
NA	TRBV5-1	NA	TRBJ2-1	CASSWGTYENSYNEQFF	TGCGCCAGCAGCTGGGGCACGTATGAGAACTCCTACAATGAGCAGTTCTTC
NA	TRBV19	NA	TRBJ1-5	CASSISSEFGQPQHF	TGTGCCAGTAGTATATCGTCGGAGTTTGGTCAGCCCCAGCATTTT
TRBD1	TRBV6-6	once	TRBJ2-7	CASSTGVYEQYF	TGTGCCAGCAGCACAGGGGTCTACGAGCAGTACTTC
NA	TRBV7-9	NA	TRBJ2-5	CASSPPGQETQYF	TGTGCCAGCAGTCCGCCAGGGCAAGAGACCCAGTACTTC
TRBD2	TRBV5-1	NA	TRBJ2-1	CASSLEAGVGGDEQFF	TGCGCCAGCAGCTTGGAAGCGGGAGTGGGGGGGGATGAGCAGTTCTTC
TRBD1	TRBV28	NA	TRBJ1-2	CASSLSDRGGYGYTF	TGTGCCAGCAGTTTATCGGACAGGGGCGGCTATGGCTACACCTTC
NA	TRBV30	NA	TRBJ1-1	CAWSVSLEGVGTEAFF	TGTGCCTGGAGTGTCTCCCTCGAAGGGGTAGGCACTGAAGCTTTCTTT
NA	TRBV30	once	TRBJ1-1	CAWIPRGAEAFF	TGTGCCTGGATCCCCAGGGGAGCTGAAGCTTTCTTT
TRBD1	TRBV28	NA	TRBJ1-5	CASSSYGTGGWGEPQHF	TGTGCCAGCAGTTCCTACGGGACAGGGGGCTGGGGGGAGCCCCAGCATTTT
TRBD1	TRBV7-9	NA	TRBJ2-7	CASSARQGSIGEQYF	TGTGCCAGCAGCGCCCGACAGGGGAGCATAGGCGAGCAGTACTTC
TRBD1	TRBV5-1	NA	TRBJ2-2	CASSRTGERTGELFF	TGCGCCAGCAGCCGAACAGGGGAACGCACCGGGGAGCTGTTTTTT
NA	TRBV7-2	NA	TRBJ2-7	CASSLINYEQYF	TGTGCCAGCAGCTTAATCAATTACGAGCAGTACTTC
NA	TRBV10-2	NA	TRBJ2-1	CASRAPGSSYNEQFF	TGCGCCAGCAGGGCCCCCGGGAGCTCCTACAATGAGCAGTTCTTC
NA	TRBV28	NA	TRBJ2-7	CASSPRTESYEQYF	TGTGCCAGCAGTCCTCGGACAGAGTCCTACGAGCAGTACTTC
TRBD1	TRBV15	few	TRBJ1-5	CATSRDGWETGGLQPQHF	TGTGCCACCAGCAGAGACGGGTGGGAGACAGGGGGATTGCAGCCCCAGCATTTT
TRBD1	TRBV19	NA	TRBJ2-2	CAGATGASNTGELFF	TGTGCCGGAGCGACAGGGGCGTCGAACACCGGGGAGCTGTTTTTT
TRBD1	TRBV27	NA	TRBJ1-1	CASSLSRGQGRSNTEAFF	TGTGCCAGCAGTTTATCGAGGGGACAGGGACGGTCGAACACTGAAGCTTTCTTT
TRBD2	TRBV18	NA	TRBJ2-5	CASSPVRSAGGGETQYF	TGTGCCAGCTCACCAGTTCGGTCGGCGGGAGGGGGAGAGACCCAGTACTTC